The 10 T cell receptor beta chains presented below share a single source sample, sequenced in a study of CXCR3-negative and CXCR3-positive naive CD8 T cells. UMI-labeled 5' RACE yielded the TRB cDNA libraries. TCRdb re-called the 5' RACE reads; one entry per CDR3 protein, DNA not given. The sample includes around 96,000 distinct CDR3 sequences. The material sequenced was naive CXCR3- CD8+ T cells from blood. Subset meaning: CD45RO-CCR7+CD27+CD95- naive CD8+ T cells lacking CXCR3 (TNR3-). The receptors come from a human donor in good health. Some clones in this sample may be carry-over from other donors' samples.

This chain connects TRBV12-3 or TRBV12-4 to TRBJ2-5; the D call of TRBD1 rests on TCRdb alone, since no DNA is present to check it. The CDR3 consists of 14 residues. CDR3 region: CASSDTGKGETQYF.

This CDR3 reads CASSTGVKTNEQFF. J is TRBJ2-1 and V is TRBV7-6; TCRdb's D call, TRBD1, is unchecked because there is no DNA. Germline values: CDR1 SGHVS, CDR2 FNYEAQ. This CDR3 is built from 14 residues.

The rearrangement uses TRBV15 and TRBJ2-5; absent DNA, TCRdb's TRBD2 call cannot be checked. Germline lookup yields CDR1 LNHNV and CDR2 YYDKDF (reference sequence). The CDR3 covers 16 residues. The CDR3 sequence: CATSRDSQLAGETQYF.

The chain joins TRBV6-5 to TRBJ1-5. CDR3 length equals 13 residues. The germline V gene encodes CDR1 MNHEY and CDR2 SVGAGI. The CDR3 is CASSLGNVQPQHF.

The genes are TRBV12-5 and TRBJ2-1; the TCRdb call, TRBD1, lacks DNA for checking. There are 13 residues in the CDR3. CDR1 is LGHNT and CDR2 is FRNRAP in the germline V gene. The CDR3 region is CASGLLDSYEQFF.

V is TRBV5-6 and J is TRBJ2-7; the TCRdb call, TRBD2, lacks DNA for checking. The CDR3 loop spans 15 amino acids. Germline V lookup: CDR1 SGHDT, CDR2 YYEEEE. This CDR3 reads CASSLGGALSYEQYF.

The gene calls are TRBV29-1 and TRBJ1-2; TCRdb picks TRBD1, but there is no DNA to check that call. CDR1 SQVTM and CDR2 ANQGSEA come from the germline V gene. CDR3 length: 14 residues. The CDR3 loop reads CSVWTGMGVYGYTF.

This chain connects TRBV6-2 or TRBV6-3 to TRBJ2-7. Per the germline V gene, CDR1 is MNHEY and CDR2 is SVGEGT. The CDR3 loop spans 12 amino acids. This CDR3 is CASGWVSYEQYF.

CDR3 loop: CASSPPGFTDTQYF. V usage is TRBV7-8 and J usage is TRBJ2-3; TCRdb outputs TRBD1, but without DNA this stays unchecked. Germline assignment: CDR1 SGHVS and CDR2 FQNEAQ. The CDR3 totals 14 residues. The full variable domain, in which reference TRBV7-8 and TRBJ2-3 provide the parts outside the CDR3, is GAGVSQSPRYKVAKRGQDVALRCDPISGHVSLFWYQQALGQGPEFLTYFQNEAQLDKSGLPSDRFFAERPEGSVSTLKIQRTQQEDSAVYLCASSPPGFTDTQYFGPGTRLTVL.

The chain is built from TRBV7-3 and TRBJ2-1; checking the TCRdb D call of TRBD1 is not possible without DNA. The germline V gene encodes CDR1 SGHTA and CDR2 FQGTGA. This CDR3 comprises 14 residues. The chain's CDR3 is CASSLTGFGNEQFF. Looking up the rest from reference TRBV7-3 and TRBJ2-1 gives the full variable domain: GAGVSQTPSNKVTEKGKYVELRCDPISGHTALYWYRQSLGQGPEFLIYFQGTGAADDSGLPNDRFFAVRPEGSVSTLKIQRTERGDSAVYLCASSLTGFGNEQFFGPGTRLTVL.